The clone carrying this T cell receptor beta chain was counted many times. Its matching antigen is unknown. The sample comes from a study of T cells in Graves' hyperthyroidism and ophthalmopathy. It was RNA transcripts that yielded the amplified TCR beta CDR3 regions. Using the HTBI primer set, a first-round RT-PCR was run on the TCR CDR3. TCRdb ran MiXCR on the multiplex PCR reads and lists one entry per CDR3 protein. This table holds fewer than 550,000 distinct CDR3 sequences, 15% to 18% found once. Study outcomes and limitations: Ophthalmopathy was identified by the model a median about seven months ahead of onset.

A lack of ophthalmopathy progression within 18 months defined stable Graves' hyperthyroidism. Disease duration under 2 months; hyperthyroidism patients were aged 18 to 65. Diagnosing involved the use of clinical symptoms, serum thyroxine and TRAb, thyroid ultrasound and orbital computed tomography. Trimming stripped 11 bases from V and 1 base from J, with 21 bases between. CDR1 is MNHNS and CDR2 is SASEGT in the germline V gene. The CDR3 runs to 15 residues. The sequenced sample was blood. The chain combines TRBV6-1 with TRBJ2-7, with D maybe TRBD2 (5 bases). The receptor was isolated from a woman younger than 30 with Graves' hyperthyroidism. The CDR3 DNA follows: TGTGCCGTCTCCCCCCGGCTAGCCAGGTCCTACGAGCAGTACTTC. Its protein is CAVSPRLARSYEQYF.